The 17 T cell receptor beta chains given below trace back to one sample, sequenced in a study of shared T cell receptors in the human thymus. Data came from immunoSEQ multiplex PCR; TCRdb stores just in-frame clones and leaves some out. The table shows a few hundred thousand clones, with approximately 95% occurring only once. The sample consisted of thymocytes. Every receptor here comes from a human donor.

The chain combines TRBV5-6 with TRBJ1-6; D may be TRBD1 (6 bases). This CDR3 contains 17 residues. The germline V gene encodes CDR1 SGHDT and CDR2 YYEEEE. V was clipped by 2 bases and J by 2 bases, with 14 bases between them. DNA for the CDR3: TGTGCCAGCAGCTTATACAGGGTTGGAGCCTATAATTCACCCCTCCACTTT. Its translation is CASSLYRVGAYNSPLHF.

This clone was picked up one time. The chain employs TRBV7-3 and TRBJ1-1; 11 nucleotides agree with TRBD1. CDR1 is SGHTA and CDR2 is FQGTGA in the germline V gene. The CDR3 is made up of 17 amino acids. After removal of 2 bases from V and 4 bases from J, the junction contained 9 bases not matched to a gene. The CDR3 DNA follows: TGTGCCAGCAGCTTATCCGGACAGGGGGCTAGCAGCACTGAAGCTTTCTTT. Its protein product is CASSLSGQGASSTEAFF.

The sample holds one count of this clone. V gene TRBV29-1 combines with J gene TRBJ2-3, with 10 bases fitting TRBD1. The germline V gene encodes CDR1 SQVTM and CDR2 ANQGSEA. V was pared by 8 bases and J by 4 bases, with 9 bases of the junction left unmatched. The CDR3 consists of 14 residues. DNA for the CDR3: TGCAGCTTCTCGATCGACAGGGGGCCAGATACGCAGTATTTT. It translates to CSFSIDRGPDTQYF.

This chain joins TRBV7-2 and TRBJ2-1; the D is unclear. The CDR3 covers 12 residues. Germline values: CDR1 SGHTA, CDR2 FQGNSA. V gave up 1 base and J gave up 15 bases, with 13 bases separating them. The CDR3 region has the DNA TGTGCCAGCAGCTTAGGGGTCCCACCTCGGTTCTTC. This codes for CASSLGVPPRFF.

The chain employs TRBV7-9 and TRBJ2-5, with D unclear. V lost 2 bases and J 2 bases, leaving 6 bases between the germline ends. CDR3 size: 13 residues. Germline CDR1 is SEHNR and CDR2 is FQNEAQ (reference sequence). The CDR3 spells CASSLPSQETQYF. The DNA for the CDR3 is TGTGCCAGCAGCTTACCCTCGCAAGAGACCCAGTACTTC.

The rearrangement joins TRBV6-4 to TRBJ1-1, with TRBD1 identical over 7 bases. V trimming: 6 bases; J trimming: 4 bases; junction bases outside the gene matches: 20. Germline CDR1 is MRHNA and CDR2 is SNTAGT. This CDR3 comprises 18 residues. The CDR3 loop reads CASRHYDRAPNRGTEAFF. In DNA form, the CDR3 reads TGTGCCAGCAGACATTATGACAGGGCCCCAAACCGGGGCACTGAAGCTTTCTTT.

The chain recombines TRBV4-3 with TRBJ2-7, with 7 bases aligning to TRBD1. J gave up 1 base and V 0 bases, and 9 bases lay outside the gene matches. The CDR3 totals 17 residues. CDR1 and CDR2 (germline): LGHNA, YSLEER. CDR3 loop: CASSQDRADRASYEQYF. The CDR3 nucleotides read TGCGCCAGCAGCCAAGATAGGGCCGACAGGGCATCCTACGAGCAGTACTTC.

V and J are TRBV19 and TRBJ1-1; D unresolved. Between the trimmed V and J ends, which lost 6 bases and 1 base, there was a span of 9 bases. The CDR3 runs 13 residues. Germline lookup yields CDR1 LNHDA and CDR2 SQIVND (reference sequence). DNA for the CDR3: TGTGCCAGTAGGTCGACGGCGAACACTGAAGCTTTCTTT. This gives the protein CASRSTANTEAFF.

The chain links TRBV4-1 to TRBJ2-7; either TRBD1 or TRBD2 may supply D (5 bases each). Trimming took off 1 base at V and 1 base at J, with 17 bases between the two ends. The CDR3 loop spans 17 amino acids. Germline CDR1 is MGHRA and CDR2 is YSYEKL. CDR3 bases: TGCGCCAGCAGCCAAGGAGGGGTAGATGTAGAGTCCTACGAGCAGTACTTC. Translated, it gives CASSQGGVDVESYEQYF.

This sequence joins TRBV9 and TRBJ2-1; D call uncertain. Trimming took 0 bases from V and 8 from J, leaving 6 bases between them. The CDR3 spans 12 residues. Germline values: CDR1 SGDLS, CDR2 YYNGEE. The CDR3 spells CASSVALDEQFF. The CDR3 bases are TGTGCCAGCAGCGTAGCGTTGGATGAGCAGTTCTTC.

The V call is TRBV28, the J call TRBJ2-5, with 9 bases lining up with TRBD2. J lost 4 bases, V lost 5 bases, and 5 bases had no gene match. The CDR3 extends over 14 amino acids. The germline V gene has CDR1 MDHEN and CDR2 SYDVKM. The CDR3 sequence: CASSLTSGLETQYF. CDR3 in DNA: TGTGCCAGCAGTCTAACTAGCGGGTTAGAGACCCAGTACTTC.

This chain links TRBV28 with TRBJ2-7, with 12 bases matching TRBD2. Germline CDR1 reads MDHEN; CDR2 reads SYDVKM. Unmatched junction bases numbered 4, after V lost 3 bases and J lost 4 bases. CDR3 length: 15 residues. The DNA for the CDR3 is TGTGCCAGCAGTTTGCCGACTAGCGGGAGTTACGAGCAGTACTTC. This translates into CASSLPTSGSYEQYF.

This clone was found once. V gene TRBV7-6 combines with J gene TRBJ2-3; 7 bases align to TRBD2. The length of the CDR3 is 16 residues. Per germline, CDR1 SGHVS and CDR2 FNYEAQ. The trim removed 4 bases at V and 2 bases at J, leaving 9 bases unmatched. CDR3 nucleotides: TGTGCCAGCAGCTGGACTAGTTTCCCCCTCACAGATACGCAGTATTTT. It translates to CASSWTSFPLTDTQYF.

As for this clone: The same CDR3 also results from other DNA sequences found in this sample. J is TRBJ2-1 and V is TRBV9, with D tentatively TRBD2 (6 bases). The CDR3 covers 14 residues. The V end lost 2 bases, the J end lost 3 bases, and 9 bases lay between the germline ends. Germline V CDR1 and CDR2: SGDLS, YYNGEE. The CDR3 spells CASSVGGNYNEQFF. In nucleotides, the CDR3 is TGTGCCAGCAGCGTCGGAGGGAACTACAATGAGCAGTTCTTC.

The rearrangement links TRBV6-5 to TRBJ2-3; a possible D gene is TRBD1 (5 bases). Germline CDR1 reads MNHEY; CDR2 reads SVGAGI. The length of the CDR3 is 15 residues. The V gene lost 5 bases and the J gene lost 2 bases, with 14 bases spanning the gap. In nucleotides, the CDR3 is TGTGCCAGCAGTCAGGGTTCTATAGACACAGATACGCAGTATTTT. It codes for CASSQGSIDTDTQYF.

This clone was counted once. This chain joins TRBV4-1 and TRBJ2-7, with 13 bases fitting TRBD2. The length of the CDR3 is 17 residues. CDR1 and CDR2 (germline): MGHRA, YSYEKL. The junction had 10 bases not matched to a gene; V was cut back by 3 bases and J by 5 bases. The CDR3 DNA follows: TGCGCCAGCAGCCACCGGACTAGCGGGAGACTGGTGAACGAGCAGTACTTC. Its translation: CASSHRTSGRLVNEQYF.

The rearrangement links TRBV27 to TRBJ1-1, with a possible D match to TRBD1 (5 bases). CDR1 and CDR2 from the germline V gene are MNHEY and SMNVEV (reference sequence). CDR3 length equals 13 residues. The V end was cut by 6 bases, the J end by 1 base, with 9 bases between. The CDR3 here is CASRRGRNTEAFF. Here the CDR3 DNA reads TGTGCCAGCAGGAGGGGAAGGAACACTGAAGCTTTCTTT.